This T cell receptor (beta chain) derives from a study of control samples from healthy donors and cancer patients. Profiling relied on immunoSEQ multiplex PCR, and the TCRdb table lists in-frame clones only, not all of them. The sample contains about 120,000 clones, around 88% of which appear only once. CDR1 is SNHLY and CDR2 is FYNNEI in the germline V gene. CDR3 size: 13 residues. The ends were cut back, 8 bases at V and 5 bases at J, with 10 bases in the middle. Sequencing was performed on blood. The sequence was collected from a man aged 35 to 55 in good health. The chain combines TRBV2 with TRBJ1-6, with D unclear. As DNA, the CDR3 is TGTGCCAGCGCCCCCTGGGATAATTCACCCCTCCACTTT. Amino acids: CASAPWDNSPLHF. The full variable domain, completed using reference TRBV2 and TRBJ1-6, is EPEVTQTPSHQVTQMGQEVILRCVPISNHLYFYWYRQILGQKVEFLVSFYNNEISEKSEIFDDQFSVERPDGSNFTLKIRSTKLEDSAMYFCASAPWDNSPLHFGNGTRLTVT.